The table lists the clone carrying this T cell receptor beta chain with a count of one. The data derive from a study of control samples from healthy donors and cancer patients. This CDR3 contains 11 residues. Trimming took 6 bases from V and 11 from J, leaving 13 bases between them. From germline, CDR1 is SGHNT and CDR2 YENEEA. Produced via immunoSEQ multiplex PCR; TCRdb's table is partial and in-frame only. The profile covers some 22,000 clones, with around four fifths appearing a single time and 20% to 25% taken by the ten largest. The chain links TRBV11-3 to TRBJ1-2, with D tentatively TRBD1 (6 bases). The sequenced sample was PBMCs. This sequence originates from a man aged 55 to 70 with colorectal cancer. The CDR3 spells CASRQTGRYTF. In nucleotides, the CDR3 is TGTGCCAGCAGGCAAACAGGGCGGTACACCTTC.